The 17 T cell receptor beta chains given below trace back to one sample, sequenced in a study of cytomegalovirus exposure and HLA in healthy donors. Amplification used 60 Vbeta primers and 13 Jbeta primers. Only in-frame clones appear in the TCRdb table, and some are missing; sequencing was by immunoSEQ multiplex PCR. The sample lists about 160,000 clones; around 84% were seen once. The sequenced sample consisted of PBMCs. These TCRs come from a man over 45 in good health and CMV-seropositive.

The gene calls are TRBV19 and TRBJ1-2, with TRBD1 matching over 7 bases. Trimming cost V 9 bases and J 1 base; bases outside gene matches: 17. The CDR3 contains 17 residues. Germline loops: CDR1 LNHDA, CDR2 SQIVND (reference sequence). The CDR3 here is CASARSTGTEYNYGYTF. CDR3 DNA sequence: TGTGCCAGCGCGCGCTCAACCGGGACAGAGTATAACTATGGCTACACCTTC.

The chain couples TRBV27 to TRBJ1-4; perhaps TRBD1 as D (6 bases). The CDR3 is 15 residues long. Germline V CDR1 and CDR2: MNHEY, SMNVEV (reference sequence). The V and J ends lost 4 bases and 10 bases respectively, with 19 bases between them. The CDR3 bases are TGTGCCAGCAGTTCGACGGGGGGCGTCAGCCCAAAACTGTTTTTT. It encodes CASSSTGGVSPKLFF.

This chain uses TRBV7-9 with TRBJ2-1; D remains unclear. The CDR3 contains 16 residues. The V end was cut by 5 bases, the J end by 2 bases, with 16 bases between. Germline V CDR1 and CDR2: SEHNR, FQNEAQ (reference sequence). CDR3 coding DNA: TGTGCCAGCAGCCTCCCTTCTAGTGTCCCCTACAATGAGCAGTTCTTC. Protein product: CASSLPSSVPYNEQFF.

The rearrangement links TRBV28 to TRBJ1-3, with 7 bases aligning to TRBD1. Germline V gene sequence: CDR1 MDHEN, CDR2 SYDVKM. V shed 5 bases and J 0 bases; nucleotides not matched to a gene: 10. The CDR3 loop spans 17 amino acids. The CDR3: CASSRDTGTVSGNTIYF. The CDR3 DNA sequence: TGTGCCAGCAGTCGAGATACCGGGACAGTCTCTGGAAACACCATATATTTT.

The chain uses TRBV4-2 and TRBJ1-2, with 8 bases aligning to TRBD1. From germline, CDR1 is LGHNA and CDR2 YNFKEQ. CDR3 length: 13 residues. V lost 6 bases and J lost 8; bases outside the gene matches: 8. The CDR3 DNA is TGTGCCAGCAGGTCGGGACAGGCAGGGGGCTACACCTTC. It specifies CASRSGQAGGYTF.

The rearrangement links TRBV5-1 to TRBJ2-1; the D is unclear. This CDR3 contains 14 residues. Germline CDR1 SGHRS, CDR2 YFSETQ. V was cut by 2 bases and J by 3 bases, with 9 bases left in between. For the CDR3, the DNA is TGCGCCAGCAGCTTCGGTTTCCTCTACAATGAGCAGTTCTTC. Protein: CASSFGFLYNEQFF. The full variable domain, with the rest looked up from reference TRBV5-1 and TRBJ2-1, is KAGVTQTPRYLIKTRGQQVTLSCSPISGHRSVSWYQQTPGQGLQFLFEYFSETQRNKGNFPGRFSGRQFSNSRSEMNVSTLELGDSALYLCASSFGFLYNEQFFGPGTRLTVL.

The chain recombines TRBV7-9 with TRBJ2-7, with 9 bases matching TRBD1. Germline V gives CDR1 SEHNR, CDR2 FQNEAQ (reference sequence). The trim removed 5 bases at V and 4 bases at J, leaving 12 bases unmatched. The CDR3 loop spans 16 amino acids. The chain's CDR3 is CASSTDPGTGIYEQYF. The DNA for the CDR3 is TGTGCCAGCAGCACCGATCCTGGGACAGGGATTTACGAGCAGTACTTC. Supplemented by reference TRBV7-9 and TRBJ2-7, the full variable domain reads DTGVSQNPRHKITKRGQNVTFRCDPISEHNRLYWYRQTLGQGPEFLTYFQNEAQLEKSRLLSDRFSAERPKGSFSTLEIQRTEQGDSAMYLCASSTDPGTGIYEQYFGPGTRLTVT.

CDR3 sequence (DNA): TGTGCCAGCAGTGTTTCTGTGGCCACTGAAGCTTTCTTT. Its protein product is CASSVSVATEAFF. The rearrangement links TRBV5-6 to TRBJ1-1, with D hard to call. The CDR3 has 13 amino acids. The V gene lost 5 bases and the J gene lost 4 bases, with 12 bases spanning the gap. Germline loops: CDR1 SGHDT, CDR2 YYEEEE.

The chain has TRBV9 and TRBJ1-2; the match to TRBD1 covers 7 bases. V dropped 6 bases and J dropped 10; count of bases not matched to a gene: 12. Germline-derived CDR1 and CDR2 are SGDLS and YYNGEE. This CDR3 region has 13 residues. CDR3 nucleotides: TGTGCCAGCACCAGGTCAGGGGGGATCGACTACACCTTC. Translated: CASTRSGGIDYTF. The entire variable domain, with the rest obtained from reference TRBV9 and TRBJ1-2, is as follows: DSGVTQTPKHLITATGQRVTLRCSPRSGDLSVYWYQQSLDQGLQFLIQYYNGEERAKGNILERFSAQQFPDLHSELNLSSLELGDSALYFCASTRSGGIDYTFGSGTRLTVV.

This clone was counted a single time. The rearrangement uses TRBV7-9 and TRBJ1-5; TRBD1 is a possible D gene (6 bases). The V gene lost 5 bases and the J gene lost 2 bases, with 13 bases spanning the gap. The CDR3 runs 15 residues. Per the germline V gene, CDR1 is SEHNR and CDR2 is FQNEAQ (reference sequence). The CDR3 sequence is CASSPSAGGNQPQHF. Written as DNA, the CDR3 is TGTGCCAGCAGCCCTTCAGCAGGGGGCAATCAGCCCCAGCATTTT.

V usage is TRBV5-1 and J usage is TRBJ2-1; no reliable D call. The CDR3 is made up of 12 amino acids. V dropped 0 bases and J dropped 6 bases, with 4 bases sitting between them. Germline V gene data show CDR1 as SGHRS and CDR2 as YFSETQ. The CDR3 coding sequence is TGCGCCAGCAGCTTGGGACTCAATGAGCAGTTCTTC. Its translation is CASSLGLNEQFF.

The chain has TRBV27 and TRBJ2-1; D might be TRBD1 (6 bases). The CDR3 has 14 amino acids. The germline V and J ends were trimmed by 8 bases and 3 bases, with 14 bases remaining between them. The germline gives CDR1 MNHEY, CDR2 SMNVEV (reference sequence). Here the CDR3 DNA reads TGTGCCAGCGTTCGAGGGGGAGACTACAATGAGCAGTTCTTC. This sequence encodes CASVRGGDYNEQFF.

In nucleotides, the CDR3 is TGTGCCAGCAGCCAAGATCTCCGAGATGAAGCTTTCTTT. Translation gives CASSQDLRDEAFF. V gene TRBV14 combines with J gene TRBJ1-1, with D unclear. The germline V gene has CDR1 SGHDN and CDR2 FVKESK. This CDR3 has 13 residues. Trimming removed 0 bases at V and 7 bases at J, with 9 bases between.

Regarding this clone: Other DNA sequences of this sample code for an identical CDR3. This chain connects TRBV2 to TRBJ1-1, with a possible D match to TRBD1 (5 bases). The V and J ends lost 2 bases and 4 bases respectively, with 5 bases between them. The CDR3 spans 12 residues. Germline V gene lookup returns CDR1 SNHLY and CDR2 FYNNEI. The CDR3 DNA reads as TGTGCCAGCAGTGAACAGGGCACTGAAGCTTTCTTT. Protein product: CASSEQGTEAFF.

This clone occurred a few times. The V gene is TRBV6-1, the J gene TRBJ1-1, with D unresolved. CDR3 length: 13 amino acids. V was clipped by 2 bases and J by 11 bases, with 15 bases between them. CDR1 MNHNS and CDR2 SASEGT come from the germline V gene. The CDR3 DNA reads TGTGCCAGCAGTGAAAATGTGAGGATGCCCGCTTTCTTT. This gives the protein CASSENVRMPAFF.

This clone was detected only a few times. The V call is TRBV27, the J call TRBJ1-2; possible D gene TRBD1, 5 bases. Trimming took 5 bases from V and 2 from J, leaving 21 bases between them. The CDR3 has 17 residues. Germline-derived CDR1 and CDR2 are MNHEY and SMNVEV (reference sequence). The CDR3 DNA reads as TGTGCCAGCAGTCCCACCACCTCCTGGGGGGAGAACTATGGCTACACCTTC. Its translation is CASSPTTSWGENYGYTF.

The V and J genes are TRBV30 and TRBJ1-2, with 8 bases aligning to TRBD1. The ends lost 3 bases at V and 3 bases at J; junction bases unmatched: 12. The CDR3 is 16 residues long. CDR1 GTSNPN and CDR2 SVGIG come from the germline V gene (reference sequence). CDR3 protein: CAWRARGLGSDYGYTF. Here the CDR3 DNA reads TGTGCCTGGAGGGCCAGGGGGCTGGGGTCAGACTATGGCTACACCTTC.